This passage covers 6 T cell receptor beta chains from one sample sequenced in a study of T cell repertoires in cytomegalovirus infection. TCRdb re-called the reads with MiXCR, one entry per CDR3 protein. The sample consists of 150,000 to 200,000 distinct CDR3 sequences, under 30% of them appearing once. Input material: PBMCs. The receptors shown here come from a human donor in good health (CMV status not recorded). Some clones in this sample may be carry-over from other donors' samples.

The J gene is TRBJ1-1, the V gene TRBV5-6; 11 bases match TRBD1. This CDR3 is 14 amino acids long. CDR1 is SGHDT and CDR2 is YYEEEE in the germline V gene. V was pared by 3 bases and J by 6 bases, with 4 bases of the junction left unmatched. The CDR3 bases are TGTGCCAGCAGCTGGGACAGGGGGAGATCTGAAGCTTTCTTT. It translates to CASSWDRGRSEAFF.

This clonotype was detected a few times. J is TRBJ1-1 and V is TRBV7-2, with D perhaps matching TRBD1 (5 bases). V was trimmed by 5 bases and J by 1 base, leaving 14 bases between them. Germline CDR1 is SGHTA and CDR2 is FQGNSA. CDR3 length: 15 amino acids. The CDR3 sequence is CASSKWGGGNTEAFF. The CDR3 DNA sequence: TGTGCCAGCAGCAAGTGGGGGGGGGGGAACACTGAAGCTTTCTTT.

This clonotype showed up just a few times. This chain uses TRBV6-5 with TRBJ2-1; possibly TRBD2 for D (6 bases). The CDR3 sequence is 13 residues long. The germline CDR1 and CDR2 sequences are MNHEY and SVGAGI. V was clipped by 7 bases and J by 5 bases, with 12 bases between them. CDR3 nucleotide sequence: TGTGCCAGCAAGGCGGGGTTGGACAATGAGCAGTTCTTC. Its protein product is CASKAGLDNEQFF.

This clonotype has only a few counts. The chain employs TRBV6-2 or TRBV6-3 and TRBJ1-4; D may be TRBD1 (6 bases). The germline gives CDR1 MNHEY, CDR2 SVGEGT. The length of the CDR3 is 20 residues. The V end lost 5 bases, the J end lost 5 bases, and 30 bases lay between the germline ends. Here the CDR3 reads CASSHDLGTPIPAENEKLFF. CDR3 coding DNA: TGTGCCAGCAGTCATGACCTGGGGACACCGATCCCGGCCGAGAATGAAAAACTGTTTTTT.

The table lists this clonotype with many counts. CDR3 loop: CSAAAYNEQFF. CDR3 sequence (DNA): TGCAGTGCCGCCGCTTACAATGAGCAGTTCTTC. V usage is TRBV20-1 and J usage is TRBJ2-1; no definite D call. The CDR3 spans 11 residues. V shed 6 bases and J shed 4 bases, with 7 bases lying between them. Germline V gene data show CDR1 as DFQATT and CDR2 as SNEGSKA (reference sequence).

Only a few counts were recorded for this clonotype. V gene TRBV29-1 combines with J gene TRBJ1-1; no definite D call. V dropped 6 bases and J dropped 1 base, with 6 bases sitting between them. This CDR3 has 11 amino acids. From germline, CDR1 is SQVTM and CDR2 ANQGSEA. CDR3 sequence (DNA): TGCAGCGTCCCTAAGAACACTGAAGCTTTCTTT. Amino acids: CSVPKNTEAFF.